This TCR beta chain was found in a study of T cell responses to AZD1222 COVID-19 vaccine. Study-wide results and caveats: Increases in Spike-specific TCR breadth and depth were seen after two AZD1222 doses. The donor group comprised mostly white British people and more females; the analysis possibly underestimated clonal diversity.

Here immunoSEQ multiplex PCR was the method, and the copy in TCRdb shows in-frame clones only, minus some. Among fewer than 120,000 clones listed, about 85% were seen once. The CDR3 spans 15 residues. The germline V gene encodes CDR1 SQVTM and CDR2 ANQGSEA. Trimming took 5 bases from V and 0 from J, leaving 16 bases between them. Of note for this clone: No antigen is known for it.

The receptor was derived from an adult in good health. The specimen comprised peripheral blood, sampled on day 0 of AZD1222 vaccination. The chain couples TRBV29-1 to TRBJ1-1; D ambiguous. CDR3 sequence (DNA): TGCAGCGTTACAAGGAGTGGGAGAATGAACACTGAAGCTTTCTTT. Protein product: CSVTRSGRMNTEAFF. The full variable domain, with the rest looked up from reference TRBV29-1 and TRBJ1-1, is SAVISQKPSRDICQRGTSLTIQCQVDSQVTMMFWYRQQPGQSLTLIATANQGSEATYESGFVIDKFPISRPNLTFSTLTVSNMSPEDSSIYLCSVTRSGRMNTEAFFGQGTRLTVV.